Listed below are T cell receptor beta chains from one sample, sequenced in a study of OX40 agonist ivuxolimab in advanced cancers. TCRdb's table, derived via immunoSEQ multiplex PCR, lists solely in-frame clones and lacks some. This table holds about 76,000 clones, approximately 85% found once. Sequencing was performed on CD4+ or CD8+ T cells sorted from blood, taken in a trial of the OX40 agonist ivuxolimab. These receptors were taken from an adult with an advanced solid tumor such as melanoma, head and neck, liver or kidney cancer. Each CDR3 is given with its conserved first and last residue. D genes are given only for firm matches. Size is omitted from some rows. Given values are once, few, many or a class for expanded clones.

TRBJ2-3,NA,TRBV30,TRBD2,TGTGCCTGGACGGGTAGCGGGGGGGCCGTAACAGATACGCAGTATTTT,CAWTGSGGAVTDTQYF
TRBJ1-3,NA,TRBV19,NA,TGTGCCAGTAGTTCCCCAGGGACAGGAAACACCATATATTTT,CASSSPGTGNTIYF
TRBJ2-1,once,TRBV5-1,TRBD1,TGCGCCAGCAGCGCAGAATGGGGACAGGGTAACAATGAGCAGTTCTTC,CASSAEWGQGNNEQFF
TRBJ2-4,NA,TRBV19,NA,TGTGCCAGTAGTATAAAAGGCCCCGGGACTCGACTTCGGGGCATTCAGTACTTC,CASSIKGPGTRLRGIQYF
TRBJ1-1,NA,TRBV29-1,TRBD1,TGCAGCGTTCACAGGGGGGGGAACACTGAAGCTTTCTTT,CSVHRGGNTEAFF
TRBJ1-1,NA,TRBV20-1,NA,TGCAGTGCTAGGATTTACACTGAAGCTTTCTTT,CSARIYTEAFF
TRBJ2-7,NA,TRBV5-6,NA,TGTGCCAGCAGCTTGGCCTCCTACGAGCAGTACTTC,CASSLASYEQYF
TRBJ1-4,NA,TRBV6-6,NA,TGTGCCAGCAGGCCCCCCGGGGCAGGACTTAATGAAAAACTGTTTTTT,CASRPPGAGLNEKLFF
TRBJ2-7,NA,TRBV6-5,TRBD1,TGTGCCAGCAGTTACTACGGGTCAGGGGGCGACGAGCAGTACTTC,CASSYYGSGGDEQYF
TRBJ2-1,NA,TRBV7-8,NA,TGTGCCAGCAGCTTAGGACTTGGCAGTTCGACCTACAATGAGCAGTTCTTC,CASSLGLGSSTYNEQFF
TRBJ2-1,NA,TRBV7-2,TRBD1,TGTGCCAGCAGTTCAAGGGGGCACCTCAATGAGCAGTTCTTC,CASSSRGHLNEQFF
TRBJ2-3,NA,TRBV5-1,NA,TGCGCCAGCTGGGGCACTCCCAGCACAGATACGCAGTATTTT,CASWGTPSTDTQYF
TRBJ1-5,few,TRBV6-5,NA,TGTGCCAGCAGTTACTCTTTCGGTCAGCCCCAGCATTTT,CASSYSFGQPQHF
TRBJ2-1,NA,TRBV11-2,TRBD1,TGTGCCAGCAGCTTAAGTAGCCGGGACAGCGGGTTCTTC,CASSLSSRDSGFF
TRBJ1-4,NA,TRBV19,NA,TGTGCCAGTGATCAAGGGGCAACTAATGAAAAACTGTTTTTT,CASDQGATNEKLFF
TRBJ2-6,NA,TRBV2,TRBD1,TGTGCCAGCAAACCGGGACAGCGCTCTGGGGCCAACGTCCTGACTTTC,CASKPGQRSGANVLTF
TRBJ2-1,few,TRBV27,TRBD1,TGTGCCAGCAGTCGAGACAGGGGGCTCTCCTACAATGAGCAGTTCTTC,CASSRDRGLSYNEQFF
TRBJ1-5,NA,TRBV5-8,NA,TGTGCCAGCAGCTTGGGCCAAGCGGGTCAGCCCCAGCATTTT,CASSLGQAGQPQHF
TRBJ1-2,NA,TRBV4-1,NA,TGCGCCAGCAGCCAAGATGGCGACAGGATAGTCTATGGCTACACCTTC,CASSQDGDRIVYGYTF
TRBJ1-2,NA,TRBV6-5,TRBD1,TGTGCCAGCAGCCCGACTTTACAGGGGGGCTACACCTTC,CASSPTLQGGYTF
TRBJ1-1,NA,TRBV9,NA,TGTGCCAGCAGCGTAGATGTTGACAGATGGAACACTGAAGCTTTCTTT,CASSVDVDRWNTEAFF
TRBJ1-2,NA,TRBV18,NA,TGTGCCAGCTCACCACCCGCAGGGGACTATGGCTACACCTTC,CASSPPAGDYGYTF
TRBJ2-1,NA,TRBV10-3,TRBD1,TGTGCCATCAGTGCCTCGGGACAGGAATGGGAGCAGTTCTTC,CAISASGQEWEQFF
TRBJ2-3,NA,TRBV5-1,NA,TGCGCCAGCAGGACTAACACAGATACGCAGTATTTT,CASRTNTDTQYF
TRBJ1-2,NA,TRBV2,TRBD1,TGTGCCAGCGCCGGACAGGCCTTGGCCAACTATGGCTACACCTTC,CASAGQALANYGYTF
TRBJ1-4,NA,TRBV5-4,NA,TGTGCCAGCAGCTTGGATCCGGGATACAATGAAAAACTGTTTTTT,CASSLDPGYNEKLFF
TRBJ1-4,NA,TRBV10-3,NA,TGTGCCATCAGTGCCAGGGCCGGTGAAAAACTGTTTTTT,CAISARAGEKLFF
TRBJ1-2,NA,TRBV12-5,NA,TGTGCTAGTGGTTTGGGTCCCCTGCGGGCCTATGGCTACACCTTC,CASGLGPLRAYGYTF
TRBJ1-1,NA,TRBV7-9,NA,TGTGCCAGCAGCTTAGCTGGGTTAACGGGGAACACTGAAGCTTTCTTT,CASSLAGLTGNTEAFF
TRBJ2-7,NA,TRBV5-6,TRBD1,TGTGCCAGCAGCAACCGGGACAGGGATGTATGGCAGTACTTC,CASSNRDRDVWQYF
TRBJ2-5,NA,TRBV6-6,NA,TGTGCCAGCAGTGCCTCGACAGGTATACAAGAGACCCAGTACTTC,CASSASTGIQETQYF
TRBJ2-5,NA,TRBV7-3,NA,TGTGCCAGCTCCGATCAGGGGGGTGGAGAGACCCAGTACTTC,CASSDQGGGETQYF
TRBJ2-1,NA,TRBV5-4,NA,TGTGCCAGCAGTCCGGACAGTTACAATGAGCAGTTCTTC,CASSPDSYNEQFF
TRBJ1-2,NA,TRBV7-9,NA,TGTGCCAGCAGCACTACGGAGGGGTTGGGCTACACCTTC,CASSTTEGLGYTF
TRBJ2-5,NA,TRBV15,TRBD2,TGTGCCACCAGCTTCGGACTAGCGGGGGGGGACCAAGAGACCCAGTACTTC,CATSFGLAGGDQETQYF
TRBJ1-1,NA,TRBV11-2,TRBD1,TGTGCCAGCAGCCGTCCCGGGACAGGGGCCACTGAAGCTTTCTTT,CASSRPGTGATEAFF
TRBJ2-2,NA,TRBV7-9,NA,TGTGCCAGCAGCTTAGCGGGGGGAGTGTCCACCGGGGAGCTGTTTTTT,CASSLAGGVSTGELFF
TRBJ1-2,once,TRBV9,NA,TGTGCCAGCAGCGTAGTTGAGGGGACCGACTATGGCTACACCTTC,CASSVVEGTDYGYTF
TRBJ2-3,once,TRBV7-9,TRBD2,TGTGCCAGCACCCCTCGCGGGGGGCAAGACGAGGGGCAGTATTTT,CASTPRGGQDEGQYF
TRBJ1-5,few,TRBV7-8,NA,TGTGCCAGCAGCTCCTATAGCAATCAGCCCCAGCATTTT,CASSSYSNQPQHF